This TCR beta chain originates from a study of OX40 agonist ivuxolimab in advanced cancers. Study-wide context: Patients received the agonistic anti-OX40 (CD134) antibody ivuxolimab. Study-level results: Partial responders dosed at 0.1-3.0 mg/kg displayed clonal expansion ranking among the lowest. Some nonresponders also had low normalized T-cell clonal expansion.

Here immunoSEQ multiplex PCR was the method, and the copy in TCRdb shows in-frame clones only, minus some. The sample has 65,000 to 90,000 clones, roughly 90% seen once. This clone has just a few counts. No antigen is known for it. The germline gives CDR1 SEHNR, CDR2 FQNEAQ (reference sequence). V was cut by 8 bases and J by 2 bases, with 13 bases left in between. The CDR3 contains 13 residues. The source of this sequence is an adult with an advanced solid tumor such as melanoma, head and neck, liver or kidney cancer. This chain links TRBV7-9 with TRBJ2-7; D is ambiguous. Specimen: CD4+ or CD8+ T cells sorted from blood, collected in a trial of the OX40 agonist ivuxolimab. DNA for the CDR3: TGTGCCAGCGGTACGCCGGGTACCTACGAGCAGTACTTC. Translation: CASGTPGTYEQYF.